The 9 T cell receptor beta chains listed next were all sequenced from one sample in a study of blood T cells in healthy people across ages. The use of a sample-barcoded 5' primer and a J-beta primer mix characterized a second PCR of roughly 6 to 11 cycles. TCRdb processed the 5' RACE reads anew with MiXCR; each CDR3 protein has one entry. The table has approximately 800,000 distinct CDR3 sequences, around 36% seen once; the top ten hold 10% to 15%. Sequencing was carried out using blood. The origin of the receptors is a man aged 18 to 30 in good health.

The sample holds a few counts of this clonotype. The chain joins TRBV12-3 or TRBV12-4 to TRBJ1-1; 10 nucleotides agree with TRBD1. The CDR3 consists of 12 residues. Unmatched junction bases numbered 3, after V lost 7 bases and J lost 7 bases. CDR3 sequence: CASTGTGDEAFF. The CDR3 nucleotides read TGTGCCAGCACTGGGACAGGGGATGAAGCTTTCTTT.

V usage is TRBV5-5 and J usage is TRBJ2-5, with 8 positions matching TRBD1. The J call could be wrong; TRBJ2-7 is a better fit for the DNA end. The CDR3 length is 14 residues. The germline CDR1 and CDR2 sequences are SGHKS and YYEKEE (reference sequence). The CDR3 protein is CASSQQGGTYEQYF. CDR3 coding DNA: TGTGCCAGCAGCCAACAGGGGGGAACCTACGAGCAGTACTTC.

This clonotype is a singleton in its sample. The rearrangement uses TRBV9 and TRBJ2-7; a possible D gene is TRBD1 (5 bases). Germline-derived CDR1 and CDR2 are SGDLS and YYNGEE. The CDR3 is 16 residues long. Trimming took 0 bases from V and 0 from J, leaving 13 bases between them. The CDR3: CASSVGAGLSSYEQYF. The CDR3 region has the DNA TGTGCCAGCAGCGTAGGGGCAGGGCTGAGCTCCTACGAGCAGTACTTC.

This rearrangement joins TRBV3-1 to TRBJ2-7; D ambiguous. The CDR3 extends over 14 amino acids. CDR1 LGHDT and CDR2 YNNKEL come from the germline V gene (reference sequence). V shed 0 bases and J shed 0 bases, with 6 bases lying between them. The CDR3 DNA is TGTGCCAGCAGCCAAGATTGGAACTCCTACGAGCAGTACTTC. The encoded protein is CASSQDWNSYEQYF.

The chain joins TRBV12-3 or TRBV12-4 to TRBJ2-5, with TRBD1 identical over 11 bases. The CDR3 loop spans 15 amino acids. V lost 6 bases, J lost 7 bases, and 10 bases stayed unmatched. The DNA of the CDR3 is TGTGCCAGCAGCCACTACGGACAGGGGGCAGGGACCCAGTACTTC. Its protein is CASSHYGQGAGTQYF.

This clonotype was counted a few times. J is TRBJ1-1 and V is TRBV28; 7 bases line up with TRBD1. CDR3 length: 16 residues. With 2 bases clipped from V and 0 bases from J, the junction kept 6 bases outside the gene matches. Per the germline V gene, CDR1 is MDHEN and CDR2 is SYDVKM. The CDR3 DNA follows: TGTGCCAGCAGTTTAGGGGGGACAGCCTTGAACACTGAAGCTTTCTTT. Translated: CASSLGGTALNTEAFF.

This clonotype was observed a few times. CDR3 nucleotide sequence: TGTGCCAGCAGTGAGGGGGATGGGCAGTACTTC. This translates into CASSEGDGQYF. The V gene is TRBV25-1, the J gene TRBJ2-7; D possibly matches TRBD1 or TRBD2 (5 bases each). Trimming pared 3 bases from V and 9 bases from J, leaving 9 bases between. The CDR3 contains 11 residues. Germline CDR1 is MGHDK and CDR2 is SYGVNS.

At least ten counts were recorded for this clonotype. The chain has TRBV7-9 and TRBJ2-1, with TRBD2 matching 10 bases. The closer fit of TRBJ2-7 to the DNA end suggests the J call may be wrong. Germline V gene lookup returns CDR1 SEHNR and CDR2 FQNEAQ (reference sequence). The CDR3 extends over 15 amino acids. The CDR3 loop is CASSSSGGVYNEQYF. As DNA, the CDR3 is TGTGCCAGCAGTTCAAGCGGGGGGGTCTACAATGAGCAGTACTTC.

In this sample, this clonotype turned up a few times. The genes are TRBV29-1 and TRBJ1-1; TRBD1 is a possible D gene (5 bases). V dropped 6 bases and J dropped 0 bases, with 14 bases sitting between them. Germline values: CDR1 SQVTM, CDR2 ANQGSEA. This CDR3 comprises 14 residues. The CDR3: CSVSRAGMNTEAFF. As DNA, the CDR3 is TGCAGCGTGAGCAGGGCAGGGATGAACACTGAAGCTTTCTTT.